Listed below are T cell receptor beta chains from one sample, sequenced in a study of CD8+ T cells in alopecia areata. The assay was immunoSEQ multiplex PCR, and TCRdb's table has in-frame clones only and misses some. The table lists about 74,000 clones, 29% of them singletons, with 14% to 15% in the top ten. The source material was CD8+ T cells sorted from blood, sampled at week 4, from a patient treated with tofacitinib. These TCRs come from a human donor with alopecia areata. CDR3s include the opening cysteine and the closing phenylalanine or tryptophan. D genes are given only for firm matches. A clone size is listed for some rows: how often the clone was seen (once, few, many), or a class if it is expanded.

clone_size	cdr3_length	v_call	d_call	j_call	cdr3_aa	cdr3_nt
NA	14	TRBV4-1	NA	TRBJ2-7	CASSQWAGRDEQYF	TGCGCCAGCAGCCAATGGGCAGGGCGCGACGAGCAGTACTTC
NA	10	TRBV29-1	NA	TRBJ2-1	CSGMIGEQFF	TGCAGCGGTATGATCGGCGAGCAGTTCTTC
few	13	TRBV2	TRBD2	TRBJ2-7	CASSGGTSNEQYF	TGTGCCAGCAGTGGCGGGACTAGCAACGAGCAGTACTTC
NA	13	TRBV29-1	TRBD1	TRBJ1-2	CSAEVTGESGYTF	TGCAGCGCCGAGGTAACAGGGGAAAGCGGCTACACCTTC
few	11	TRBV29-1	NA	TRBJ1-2	CSVATNYGYTF	TGCAGCGTTGCCACGAACTATGGCTACACCTTC
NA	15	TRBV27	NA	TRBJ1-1	CASSASGLRNTEAFF	TGTGCCAGCAGTGCATCGGGGCTTAGGAACACTGAAGCTTTCTTT
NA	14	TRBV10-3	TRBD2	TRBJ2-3	CAISGEGHTDTQYF	TGTGCCATCAGTGGGGAGGGTCACACAGATACGCAGTATTTT
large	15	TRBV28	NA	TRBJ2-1	CASRYDSSSYNEQFF	TGTGCCAGCAGATACGACAGTAGCTCCTACAATGAGCAGTTCTTC
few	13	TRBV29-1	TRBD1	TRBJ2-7	CSGGQGVSYEQYF	TGCAGCGGGGGACAGGGGGTATCCTACGAGCAGTACTTC
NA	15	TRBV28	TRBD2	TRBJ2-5	CASSPPREGKETQYF	TGTGCCAGCAGTCCCCCCCGGGAGGGGAAAGAGACCCAGTACTTC
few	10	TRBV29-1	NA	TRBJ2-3	CSVVWDTQYF	TGCAGCGTTGTGTGGGATACGCAGTATTTT
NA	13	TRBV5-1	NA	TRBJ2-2	CASSLEGAGELFF	TGCGCCAGCAGCTTGGAGGGTGCCGGGGAGCTGTTTTTT
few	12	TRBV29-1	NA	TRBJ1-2	CSVEDDRPGYTF	TGCAGCGTTGAAGATGATAGGCCTGGCTACACCTTC
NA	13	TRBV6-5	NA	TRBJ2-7	CASSPGPSGEQYF	TGTGCCAGCAGTCCTGGACCGTCAGGGGAGCAGTACTTC
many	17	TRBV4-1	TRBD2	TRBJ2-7	CASSQETGTSGHYEQYF	TGCGCCAGCAGCCAAGAAACGGGGACTAGCGGCCACTACGAGCAGTACTTC
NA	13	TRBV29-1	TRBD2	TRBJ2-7	CSVRLAGGHEQYF	TGCAGCGTTAGGTTAGCGGGAGGCCACGAGCAGTACTTC
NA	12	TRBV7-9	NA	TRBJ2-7	CASSPRAYEQYF	TGTGCCAGCAGCCCCCGGGCCTACGAGCAGTACTTC
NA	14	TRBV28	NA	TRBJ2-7	CASTPPHGSYEQYF	TGTGCCAGCACCCCCCCTCACGGCTCCTACGAGCAGTACTTC
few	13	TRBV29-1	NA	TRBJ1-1	CSEKTGLSTEAFF	TGCAGCGAGAAGACGGGGCTAAGCACTGAAGCTTTCTTT
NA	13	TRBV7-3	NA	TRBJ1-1	CARPSGPPGEAFF	TGTGCCAGGCCGTCGGGCCCTCCGGGTGAAGCTTTCTTT
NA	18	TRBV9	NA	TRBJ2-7	CASSVNSGTGSPEDEQYF	TGTGCCAGCAGCGTTAATTCGGGTACAGGGAGCCCGGAGGACGAGCAGTACTTC
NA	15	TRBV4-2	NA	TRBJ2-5	CASSQVEGTTETQYF	TGTGCCAGCAGCCAAGTGGAGGGTACGACTGAGACCCAGTACTTC
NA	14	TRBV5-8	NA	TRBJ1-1	CASSLQGGPSEAFF	TGTGCCAGCAGCTTGCAGGGCGGGCCGTCTGAAGCTTTCTTT
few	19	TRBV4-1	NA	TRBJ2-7	CASSQDARYLAGEGNEQYF	TGCGCCAGCAGCCAAGATGCGAGATATTTGGCAGGTGAAGGCAACGAGCAGTACTTC
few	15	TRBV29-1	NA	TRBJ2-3	CSADTARGSTDTQYF	TGCAGCGCTGATACAGCACGTGGTAGCACAGATACGCAGTATTTT